What follows are 30 T cell receptor beta chains derived from one specimen sequenced in a study of CD8 T cells in ankylosing spondylitis. General study points: Seemingly characteristic of ankylosing spondylitis blood was a TCR beta motif consisting of several highly homologous variants.

TCRdb itself ran the 5' RACE reads through MiXCR, one entry per CDR3 protein. The sample records about 400,000 distinct CDR3 sequences, approximately 20% being singletons. These receptors' antigens are unknown. The material sequenced was blood, either unsorted or a sorted T cell fraction (not recorded which). Every receptor here comes from a male donor with ankylosing spondylitis.

The gene calls are TRBV28 and TRBJ1-2, with 7 bases aligning to TRBD1. Per the germline V gene, CDR1 is MDHEN and CDR2 is SYDVKM. The CDR3 length is 14 residues. Trimming at V came to 4 bases and at J to 3 bases, leaving 5 bases not matched to a gene. The CDR3 protein is CASSSPGQHYGYTF. The CDR3 DNA reads as TGTGCCAGCAGTTCCCCGGGACAGCACTATGGCTACACCTTC.

V gene TRBV5-1 combines with J gene TRBJ1-1; the D is unclear. V shed 1 base and J shed 6 bases, with 10 bases lying between them. CDR3 length: 13 residues. Germline values: CDR1 SGHRS, CDR2 YFSETQ. CDR3 protein: CASSLRVEAEAFF. The CDR3 DNA sequence: TGCGCCAGCAGCTTGAGGGTGGAGGCTGAAGCTTTCTTT.

The CDR3 DNA is TGTGCCAGCAGCGCAAGAGGACAGGTTCGGAGCACAGATACGCAGTATTTT. Encoded protein: CASSARGQVRSTDTQYF. This sequence joins TRBV7-9 and TRBJ2-3; 7 positions match TRBD1. The germline CDR1 and CDR2 sequences are SEHNR and FQNEAQ (reference sequence). With 5 bases clipped from V and 0 bases from J, the junction kept 11 bases outside the gene matches. This CDR3 spans 17 amino acids.

The rearrangement joins TRBV18 to TRBJ1-2; D ambiguous. Trimming cost V 6 bases and J 0 bases, with 8 bases left between them. This CDR3 has 13 amino acids. In germline, CDR1 is KGHSH, CDR2 LQKENI. The CDR3 DNA reads as TGTGCCAGCTCGGAAGCAGCTAACTATGGCTACACCTTC. It translates to CASSEAANYGYTF.

This clonotype was seen only a few times. This rearrangement joins TRBV7-2 to TRBJ2-3; 8 nucleotides agree with TRBD1. Germline V gene sequence: CDR1 SGHTA, CDR2 FQGNSA. V lost 5 bases to trimming and J lost 4 bases; unmatched junction nucleotides: 11. The CDR3 has 16 residues. The CDR3 coding sequence is TGTGCCAGCAGCGTCAGTGTAGGACAGGGATCAGATACGCAGTATTTT. Translating it yields CASSVSVGQGSDTQYF.

In this sample, this clonotype turned up a few times. The rearrangement links TRBV7-2 to TRBJ1-1; 9 nucleotides agree with TRBD1. CDR1 is SGHTA, CDR2 FQGNSA, per germline. V lost 4 bases to trimming and J lost 4 bases; unmatched junction nucleotides: 7. The CDR3 covers 15 residues. The CDR3: CASSYYTGGGTEAFF. In DNA form, the CDR3 reads TGTGCCAGCAGCTACTATACAGGGGGCGGCACTGAAGCTTTCTTT.

This clonotype turned up a few times. The chain employs TRBV12-3 or TRBV12-4 and TRBJ2-7; D may be TRBD1 (5 bases). V shed 6 bases and J shed 0 bases, with 12 bases lying between them. This CDR3 region has 14 residues. CDR3 sequence: CASSVGHSSYEQYF. CDR3 in DNA: TGTGCCAGCAGCGTTGGACACAGCTCCTACGAGCAGTACTTC.

The chain carries TRBV29-1 and TRBJ2-2, with D unresolved. The V end lost 2 bases, the J end lost 4 bases, and 8 bases lay between the germline ends. The germline V gene has CDR1 SQVTM and CDR2 ANQGSEA. There are 13 residues in the CDR3. CDR3 sequence reads: CSVERRVTGELFF. The CDR3 DNA sequence: TGCAGCGTTGAAAGGCGCGTCACCGGGGAGCTGTTTTTT.

The chain joins TRBV20-1 to TRBJ2-1; 9 bases map to TRBD2. With V trimmed by 6 bases and J by 5 bases, 8 bases remained unmatched. The length of the CDR3 is 14 residues. Germline CDR1 reads DFQATT; CDR2 reads SNEGSKA (reference sequence). This chain's CDR3 is CSAEASGRNNEQFF. The CDR3, as DNA: TGCAGTGCCGAGGCCAGCGGGAGGAACAATGAGCAGTTCTTC.

This clonotype has only a few counts. V is TRBV9 and J is TRBJ2-5, with D perhaps assigned TRBD1 or TRBD2 (5 bases each). V was shortened by 3 bases and J by 0 bases, with 12 bases between the two germline ends. The V gene's germline CDR1 is SGDLS and CDR2 YYNGEE. This CDR3 has 15 amino acids. The CDR3 protein is CASSAWDGNQETQYF. CDR3 DNA sequence: TGTGCCAGCAGCGCCTGGGACGGAAACCAAGAGACCCAGTACTTC.

This chain uses TRBV2 with TRBJ1-2; D uncertain. V gave up 6 bases and J gave up 2 bases, with 10 bases separating them. The CDR3 is made up of 13 amino acids. CDR1 is SNHLY, CDR2 FYNNEI, per germline. The CDR3 loop reads CASRGVRNYGYTF. The CDR3 DNA is TGTGCCAGCAGGGGAGTCCGAAACTATGGCTACACCTTC. Looking up the rest from reference TRBV2 and TRBJ1-2 gives the full variable domain: EPEVTQTPSHQVTQMGQEVILRCVPISNHLYFYWYRQILGQKVEFLVSFYNNEISEKSEIFDDQFSVERPDGSNFTLKIRSTKLEDSAMYFCASRGVRNYGYTFGSGTRLTVV.

This chain joins TRBV5-1 and TRBJ2-7; 10 positions match TRBD1. CDR1 SGHRS and CDR2 YFSETQ come from the germline V gene. The V gene end was trimmed by 5 bases and the J gene end by 2 bases; junction bases not matched to a gene: 7. This CDR3 contains 15 residues. CDR3 DNA sequence: TGCGCCAGCAGGGCGGGACAGGGGAGGGCCTACGAGCAGTACTTC. It yields the protein CASRAGQGRAYEQYF.

The chain carries TRBV5-1 and TRBJ2-7; 11 bases align to TRBD2. This CDR3 contains 15 residues. Trimming cost V 4 bases and J 6 bases; bases outside gene matches: 9. Germline V gene data show CDR1 as SGHRS and CDR2 as YFSETQ. This CDR3 reads CASSVTTSGGTEQYF. The CDR3 DNA sequence: TGCGCCAGCAGCGTTACTACTAGCGGGGGAACCGAGCAGTACTTC.

This clonotype was recorded at least ten times. The chain recombines TRBV5-1 with TRBJ2-3; D remains ambiguous. V lost 0 bases and J lost 3, with 8 bases in between. CDR3 size: 14 residues. Germline V gene lookup returns CDR1 SGHRS and CDR2 YFSETQ. The CDR3 region is CASSLEGLTDTQYF. The CDR3, as DNA: TGCGCCAGCAGCTTGGAAGGGTTAACAGATACGCAGTATTTT. The whole variable domain, filled in from reference TRBV5-1 and TRBJ2-3, reads KAGVTQTPRYLIKTRGQQVTLSCSPISGHRSVSWYQQTPGQGLQFLFEYFSETQRNKGNFPGRFSGRQFSNSRSEMNVSTLELGDSALYLCASSLEGLTDTQYFGPGTRLTVL.

The J gene is TRBJ2-7, the V gene TRBV28; D is possibly TRBD2 (6 bases). CDR3 size: 15 residues. The germline V gene has CDR1 MDHEN and CDR2 SYDVKM. The V gene lost 3 bases and the J gene lost 0 bases, with 12 bases spanning the gap. The CDR3 spells CASSLGGMGSYEQYF. As DNA, the CDR3 is TGTGCCAGCAGTTTGGGGGGTATGGGCTCCTACGAGCAGTACTTC.

This clonotype was observed a handful of times. The V and J genes are TRBV3-1 and TRBJ2-5; D possibly corresponds to TRBD2 (5 bases). The germline V gene encodes CDR1 LGHDT and CDR2 YNNKEL (reference sequence). The CDR3 consists of 16 residues. Deletions cut 3 bases from V and 3 bases from J, with 17 bases between. The CDR3 nucleotides read TGTGCCAGCAGCCAGGTGGCGTGGCTAGCAGAAGAGACCCAGTACTTC. Its translation: CASSQVAWLAEETQYF.

This clonotype was picked up many times. The germline gene is not matched at one end of the junction; a read error may be the cause. J is TRBJ2-1 and V is TRBV20-1, with no clear D. The CDR3 loop spans 10 amino acids. The V gene's germline CDR1 is DFQATT and CDR2 SNEGSKA (reference sequence). CDR3: CSARGLEQFF. The CDR3 DNA follows: TGCAGTGCCAGAGGTCTTGAGCAGTTCTTC.

This rearrangement joins TRBV12-3 or TRBV12-4 to TRBJ2-7; the D gene is possibly TRBD1 (6 bases). The CDR3 has 14 residues. The V end lost 6 bases, the J end lost 3 bases, and 15 bases lay between the germline ends. In DNA, the CDR3 is TGTGCCAGCAGATCACAGGGTGAGGTCTACGAGCAGTACTTC. Its translation is CASRSQGEVYEQYF.

This clonotype was seen a handful of times. This rearrangement joins TRBV7-2 to TRBJ2-7; 9 nucleotides match TRBD2. The trim removed 0 bases at V and 2 bases at J, leaving 5 bases unmatched. This CDR3 contains 16 residues. The germline gives CDR1 SGHTA, CDR2 FQGNSA. The CDR3 region is CASSLARLAVTYEQYF. Written as DNA, the CDR3 is TGTGCCAGCAGCTTAGCGCGACTAGCGGTTACCTACGAGCAGTACTTC.

The chain joins TRBV6-2 or TRBV6-3 to TRBJ2-2; 9 bases are shared with TRBD1. This CDR3 has 17 amino acids. Trimming cost V 6 bases and J 3 bases; bases outside gene matches: 11. Germline V gives CDR1 MNHEY, CDR2 SVGEGT. This CDR3 is CASSHGPGTGYTGELFF. The CDR3, as DNA: TGTGCCAGCAGCCATGGACCCGGGACAGGGTACACCGGGGAGCTGTTTTTT.

This clonotype was recorded many times. The chain employs TRBV29-1 and TRBJ2-1, with TRBD2 matching 10 bases. The CDR3 has 15 residues. V trimming: 5 bases; J trimming: 0 bases; junction bases outside the gene matches: 4. Per the germline V gene, CDR1 is SQVTM and CDR2 is ANQGSEA. This CDR3 is CSVPGTSASYNEQFF. For the CDR3, the DNA is TGCAGCGTTCCCGGGACTAGCGCCTCCTACAATGAGCAGTTCTTC.

The V and J genes are TRBV11-2 and TRBJ2-5; TRBD2 matches at 13 bases. The V segment lost 0 bases and the J segment 5 bases; nucleotides outside the gene matches: 6. Germline CDR1 SGHAT, CDR2 FQNNGV. The CDR3 is 17 residues long. The CDR3 DNA follows: TGTGCCAGCAGCTTAGATCGGGGGACTAGCGGGACCGAGACCCAGTACTTC. This translates into CASSLDRGTSGTETQYF.

About this clonotype: The junction differs from germline at one of its ends, possibly a read error. The chain couples TRBV7-9 to TRBJ2-5; D not certain. CDR3 size: 14 residues. The V gene's germline CDR1 is SEHNR and CDR2 FQNEAQ (reference sequence). CDR3 in amino acids: CSSSLAVDGVTQYF. CDR3 DNA sequence: TGTTCCAGCAGCTTAGCCGTAGATGGCGTGACCCAGTACTTC.

This clonotype was seen ten or more times. This rearrangement joins TRBV5-1 to TRBJ2-7, with 8 bases aligning to TRBD2. The ends lost 4 bases at V and 4 bases at J; junction bases unmatched: 7. CDR3 length equals 14 residues. Looked up from germline, CDR1 is SGHRS and CDR2 is YFSETQ. The chain's CDR3 is CASSAGTSGYEQYF. CDR3 DNA sequence: TGCGCCAGCAGCGCCGGGACTAGTGGATACGAGCAGTACTTC.

In the case of this clonotype: A much larger clone lies one base from this, so it may be a read error. V is TRBV12-3 or TRBV12-4 and J is TRBJ2-2; no clear D. The V end lost 7 bases, the J end lost 0 bases, and 9 bases lay between the germline ends. The CDR3 is 14 amino acids. The CDR3 sequence is CASMPLANTGELFF. For the CDR3, the DNA is TGTGCCAGCATGCCGTTAGCGAACACCGGGGAGCTGTTTTTT.

V usage is TRBV7-9 and J usage is TRBJ2-7; 10 nucleotides match TRBD1. V lost 3 bases and J lost 4; bases outside the gene matches: 6. Germline loops: CDR1 SEHNR, CDR2 FQNEAQ (reference sequence). This CDR3 comprises 15 residues. CDR3 residues: CASSFTTGGGYEQYF. The DNA for the CDR3 is TGTGCCAGCAGCTTCACGACAGGGGGCGGGTACGAGCAGTACTTC.

The chain carries TRBV5-8 and TRBJ1-3; TRBD1 matches at 8 bases. This CDR3 region has 16 residues. With 4 bases clipped from V and 3 bases from J, the junction kept 9 bases outside the gene matches. Germline CDR1 is SGHTS and CDR2 is YDEGEE. The CDR3 DNA is TGTGCCAGCAGCAGGATCAGGGGGCGATTTGGAAACACCATATATTTT. It encodes CASSRIRGRFGNTIYF.

V is TRBV5-1 and J is TRBJ1-1; 8 nucleotides agree with TRBD1. Germline CDR1 reads SGHRS; CDR2 reads YFSETQ. With 5 bases clipped from V and 3 bases from J, the junction kept 6 bases outside the gene matches. The CDR3 runs to 14 residues. CDR3 sequence (DNA): TGCGCCAGCAGTGGACAGGGAATGCACACTGAAGCTTTCTTT. It codes for CASSGQGMHTEAFF. Full variable domain (remainder filled in from reference TRBV5-1 and TRBJ1-1): KAGVTQTPRYLIKTRGQQVTLSCSPISGHRSVSWYQQTPGQGLQFLFEYFSETQRNKGNFPGRFSGRQFSNSRSEMNVSTLELGDSALYLCASSGQGMHTEAFFGQGTRLTVV.

The chain combines TRBV3-1 with TRBJ1-5; D might be TRBD1 (5 bases). Germline V gene sequence: CDR1 LGHDT, CDR2 YNNKEL (reference sequence). The V end was cut by 0 bases, the J end by 9 bases, with 9 bases between. This CDR3 region has 13 residues. CDR3 protein: CASSQDRGRPQHF. CDR3 in DNA: TGTGCCAGCAGCCAAGATAGGGGTAGGCCCCAGCATTTT.

Only a few counts were recorded for this clonotype. The chain employs TRBV19 and TRBJ1-4, with D unresolved. CDR1 and CDR2 (germline): LNHDA, SQIVND (reference sequence). Trimming removed 7 bases from V and 7 bases from J, with 13 bases in between. The CDR3 length is 13 residues. The CDR3 DNA sequence: TGTGCCAGTAACTATCGGGGAAGTGAAAAACTGTTTTTT. Its protein is CASNYRGSEKLFF.